This T cell receptor beta chain appears in the sequencing data of a study of blood T cell repertoires in COVID-19. As for the study in general: Sites in the United States, Italy and Spain provided acute and convalescent COVID-19 samples.

With V trimmed by 7 bases and J by 0 bases, 6 bases remained unmatched. The CDR3 spans 15 residues. CDR1 and CDR2 (germline): MNHEY, SVGAGI. The Seattle patients, enrolled during active infection, were followed longitudinally. In the original analysis: Nucleated cell counts were estimated from reference gene primer amplification. Assay: immunoSEQ multiplex PCR; the TCRdb copy retains only in-frame clones and omits some. V and J calls and clone size are those listed in that table; D and trimming were worked out from the DNA. The table records about 150,000 clones, 80% to 90% of them present only once. Sequencing was done on a sample of peripheral blood. This chain uses TRBV6-5 with TRBJ2-7; the match to TRBD2 covers 10 bases. The receptor's source is a woman older than 75 with COVID-19, enrolled during active disease. The CDR3: CASKTLAGGSYEQYF. CDR3 bases: TGTGCCAGCAAGACCTTAGCGGGGGGCTCCTACGAGCAGTACTTC.